The 27 T cell receptor beta chains in this list originate from one sample, sequenced in a study of blood T cell repertoires in COVID-19. This table comes from immunoSEQ multiplex PCR, and its TCRdb copy is limited to in-frame clones, with some not included. Altogether approximately 150,000 clones are present, around 82% being singletons, with the ten largest covering 4.5% to 6%. Sequenced input: peripheral blood. These receptors were taken from a woman in her 50s with acute or convalescent COVID-19.

The chain couples TRBV7-2 to TRBJ2-1; TRBD2 matches at 10 bases. In germline, CDR1 is SGHTA, CDR2 FQGNSA. This CDR3 is built from 15 residues. After removal of 2 bases from V and 7 bases from J, the junction contained 5 bases not matched to a gene. The CDR3 sequence: CASSLSGGAENEQFF. DNA of the CDR3: TGTGCCAGCAGCTTAAGCGGGGGGGCCGAAAATGAGCAGTTCTTC. Complete variable domain (other parts from reference TRBV7-2 and TRBJ2-1): GAGVSQSPSNKVTEKGKDVELRCDPISGHTALYWYRQSLGQGLEFLIYFQGNSAPDKSGLPSDRFSAERTGGSVSTLTIQRTQQEDSAVYLCASSLSGGAENEQFFGPGTRLTVL.

V is TRBV7-3 and J is TRBJ2-3; 11 bases fit TRBD2. With 3 bases clipped from V and 5 bases from J, the junction kept 7 bases outside the gene matches. The CDR3 sequence is 16 residues long. The germline CDR1 and CDR2 sequences are SGHTA and FQGTGA. CDR3 coding DNA: TGTGCCAGCAGCTTCTCCGGGACTAGCGGTCGAGATACGCAGTATTTT. Its protein is CASSFSGTSGRDTQYF.

The chain carries TRBV24-1 and TRBJ1-1, with unresolved D. V was trimmed by 7 bases and J by 5 bases, leaving 7 bases between them. The germline CDR1 and CDR2 sequences are KGHDR and SFDVKD. The CDR3 spans 11 residues. CDR3 coding DNA: TGTGCCACCAGCTACGATACTGAAGCTTTCTTT. Residues: CATSYDTEAFF.

The chain links TRBV7-8 to TRBJ1-4; the D is unclear. Germline loops: CDR1 SGHVS, CDR2 FQNEAQ. There are 12 residues in the CDR3. Trimming pared 5 bases from V and 14 bases from J, leaving 15 bases between. In DNA form, the CDR3 reads TGTGCCAGCAGCCGACCGGGAGGAGGCCTGTTTTTT. It is translated as CASSRPGGGLFF.

J is TRBJ1-2 and V is TRBV5-8, with TRBD1 as a possible D gene (5 bases). V dropped 3 bases and J dropped 5 bases, with 26 bases sitting between them. This CDR3 region has 18 residues. Germline values: CDR1 SGHTS, CDR2 YDEGEE. The DNA of the CDR3 is TGTGCCAGCAGCTACAATAGGGGAAACCACTCCCGTTCGTATGGCTACACCTTC. Protein product: CASSYNRGNHSRSYGYTF.

The chain has TRBV3-1 (or the pseudogene TRBV3-2) and TRBJ2-7; 7 bases match TRBD1. V trimming: 6 bases; J trimming: 6 bases; junction bases outside the gene matches: 11. The germline CDR1 and CDR2 sequences are LGHDT and YNNKEL (reference sequence). CDR3 length: 14 residues. CDR3 region: CASSTSDREGEQYF. The CDR3 nucleotides read TGTGCCAGCAGTACCTCCGACAGGGAAGGCGAGCAGTACTTC.

The chain couples TRBV5-1 to TRBJ1-5; a weak D match, TRBD1 (5 bases). This CDR3 region has 15 residues. V was shortened by 4 bases and J by 2 bases, with 13 bases between the two germline ends. Germline V gene data show CDR1 as SGHRS and CDR2 as YFSETQ. CDR3 bases: TGCGCCAGCAGCAATAGACGGGGGGGCAATCAGCCCCAGCATTTT. Translating gives CASSNRRGGNQPQHF.

The chain couples TRBV19 to TRBJ1-1, with TRBD1 as a possible D gene (6 bases). This CDR3 region has 19 residues. Germline V CDR1 and CDR2: LNHDA, SQIVND (reference sequence). V shed 1 base and J shed 5 bases, with 26 bases lying between them. The CDR3: CASSIAGESFPARGTEAFF. The CDR3 DNA reads TGTGCCAGTAGTATAGCTGGGGAGTCCTTTCCTGCTAGGGGGACTGAAGCTTTCTTT. Combining the CDR3 with reference TRBV19 and TRBJ1-1 gives the whole variable domain DGGITQSPKYLFRKEGQNVTLSCEQNLNHDAMYWYRQDPGQGLRLIYYSQIVNDFQKGDIAEGYSVSREKKESFPLTVTSAQKNPTAFYLCASSIAGESFPARGTEAFFGQGTRLTVV.

The chain carries TRBV5-1 and TRBJ2-1, with 9 bases matching TRBD2. The V gene's germline CDR1 is SGHRS and CDR2 YFSETQ. Trimming took 7 bases from V and 5 from J; bases not matched to a gene: 7. The CDR3 has 14 amino acids. The CDR3 DNA follows: TGCGCCAGCCGAGCGGGGGGCTCGAACAATGAGCAGTTCTTC. Amino acids: CASRAGGSNNEQFF.

The chain has TRBV5-6 and TRBJ2-1; 10 nucleotides align to TRBD1. CDR1 is SGHDT and CDR2 is YYEEEE in the germline V gene. The V and J ends lost 4 bases and 3 bases, in that order; junction bases with no gene match: 10. This CDR3 contains 17 residues. The CDR3 here is CASSADRGDLGYNEQFF. The CDR3 DNA reads TGTGCCAGCAGCGCGGACAGGGGGGATCTGGGCTACAATGAGCAGTTCTTC. Using reference TRBV5-6 and TRBJ2-1 for the parts outside the CDR3, the full variable domain is DAGVTQSPTHLIKTRGQQVTLRCSPKSGHDTVSWYQQALGQGPQFIFQYYEEEERQRGNFPDRFSGHQFPNYSSELNVNALLLGDSALYLCASSADRGDLGYNEQFFGPGTRLTVL.

The genes are TRBV5-1 and TRBJ2-2, with TRBD1 as a possible D gene (5 bases). Germline lookup yields CDR1 SGHRS and CDR2 YFSETQ. V was cut by 0 bases and J by 4 bases, with 13 bases left in between. CDR3 length: 16 residues. This CDR3 reads CASSLEKDTRTGELFF. The CDR3 region has the DNA TGCGCCAGCAGCTTGGAAAAGGACACCCGCACCGGGGAGCTGTTTTTT.

This sequence joins TRBV7-2 and TRBJ1-1; 8 nucleotides agree with TRBD1. V lost 5 bases and J lost 5; bases outside the gene matches: 4. Germline V gene lookup returns CDR1 SGHTA and CDR2 FQGNSA. This CDR3 has 13 residues. The DNA of the CDR3 is TGTGCCAGCAGCCGGGGACAGGTAACTGAAGCTTTCTTT. Translating gives CASSRGQVTEAFF.

This rearrangement joins TRBV4-2 to TRBJ1-4, with D unclear. The ends were cut back, 3 bases at V and 4 bases at J, with 12 bases in the middle. CDR3 length: 15 amino acids. Germline CDR1 and CDR2: LGHNA and YNFKEQ. CDR3 DNA: TGTGCCAGCAGCCAGGGCAGTCCATATAATGAAAAACTGTTTTTT. It codes for CASSQGSPYNEKLFF.

This rearrangement joins TRBV4-2 to TRBJ2-2, with TRBD2 identical over 12 bases. With V trimmed by 1 base and J by 5 bases, 5 bases remained unmatched. CDR3 size: 17 residues. The germline V gene encodes CDR1 LGHNA and CDR2 YNFKEQ. Here the CDR3 DNA reads TGTGCCAGCAGCCAAGCCACTAGCGGGGGGTCTACCGGGGAGCTGTTTTTT. This translates into CASSQATSGGSTGELFF.

The chain recombines TRBV5-1 with TRBJ1-2, with 8 positions matching TRBD1. CDR3 length equals 14 residues. V lost 1 base to trimming and J lost 8 bases; unmatched junction nucleotides: 7. The V gene's germline CDR1 is SGHRS and CDR2 YFSETQ. CDR3 DNA: TGCGCCAGCAGCTTGATGGAGACAGGGGTGGGCTACACCTTC. Protein product: CASSLMETGVGYTF.

This clone was observed a few times. The J gene is TRBJ1-6, the V gene TRBV7-2; no reliable D call. Germline V gene data show CDR1 as SGHTA and CDR2 as FQGNSA. The length of the CDR3 is 13 residues. Trimming left V 3 bases short and J 10 bases short, with 10 bases between. The CDR3 loop is CASSFSGYSPLHF. For the CDR3, the DNA is TGTGCCAGCAGCTTTTCGGGGTACTCACCCCTCCACTTT.

The chain carries TRBV5-1 and TRBJ2-7, with a weak D call TRBD1 (5 bases). Germline V gene data show CDR1 as SGHRS and CDR2 as YFSETQ. V gave up 4 bases and J gave up 2 bases, with 10 bases separating them. The CDR3 contains 13 residues. CDR3 sequence: CASSGTGTYEQYF. The CDR3 DNA sequence: TGCGCCAGCAGCGGAACAGGTACCTACGAGCAGTACTTC.

The chain combines TRBV5-1 with TRBJ1-2, with 8 bases matching TRBD1. After removal of 4 bases from V and 8 bases from J, the junction contained 7 bases not matched to a gene. The germline V gene encodes CDR1 SGHRS and CDR2 YFSETQ. The CDR3 sequence is 13 residues long. CDR3 bases: TGCGCCAGCAGCCCAGGGGGACAGGCCGGCTACACCTTC. It is translated as CASSPGGQAGYTF.

The chain uses TRBV6-1 and TRBJ1-4; D is undetermined. The CDR3 totals 14 residues. V was clipped by 3 bases and J by 7 bases, with 12 bases between them. The germline V gene has CDR1 MNHNS and CDR2 SASEGT. CDR3 coding DNA: TGTGCCAGCAGTGATCAAGGCGGTCCTGAAAAACTGTTTTTT. It is translated as CASSDQGGPEKLFF.

The chain carries TRBV28 and TRBJ1-2; D not resolved. From germline, CDR1 is MDHEN and CDR2 SYDVKM. V dropped 2 bases and J dropped 2 bases, with 6 bases sitting between them. This CDR3 has 13 residues. This chain's CDR3 is CASSLRANYGYTF. The CDR3 bases are TGTGCCAGCAGTTTACGAGCCAACTATGGCTACACCTTC.

The chain couples TRBV4-3 to TRBJ1-1; D unclear. Germline V gene sequence: CDR1 LGHNA, CDR2 YSLEER. This CDR3 region has 15 residues. Trimming left V 0 bases short and J 5 bases short, with 13 bases between. CDR3 amino acids: CASSQDGGGRTEAFF. CDR3 sequence (DNA): TGCGCCAGCAGCCAAGATGGTGGAGGGAGGACTGAAGCTTTCTTT.

This clone was observed a few times. The V call is TRBV7-2, the J call TRBJ1-6, with TRBD1 as a possible D gene (6 bases). Germline V lookup: CDR1 SGHTA, CDR2 FQGNSA. Deletions cut 1 base from V and 12 bases from J, with 13 bases between. The CDR3 length is 14 residues. The CDR3 coding sequence is TGTGCCAGCAGCTTAGAGGGGGAGGGGGTACCCCTCCACTTT. Its translation is CASSLEGEGVPLHF. Full variable domain (missing parts from reference TRBV7-2 and TRBJ1-6): GAGVSQSPSNKVTEKGKDVELRCDPISGHTALYWYRQSLGQGLEFLIYFQGNSAPDKSGLPSDRFSAERTGGSVSTLTIQRTQQEDSAVYLCASSLEGEGVPLHFGNGTRLTVT.

The chain couples TRBV6-5 to TRBJ2-5, with D possibly matching TRBD2 (5 bases). There are 14 residues in the CDR3. From germline, CDR1 is MNHEY and CDR2 SVGAGI. V gave up 6 bases and J gave up 1 base, with 12 bases separating them. The CDR3 loop reads CASSRGRVQETQYF. The CDR3 nucleotides are TGTGCCAGCAGCCGGGGTCGGGTCCAAGAGACCCAGTACTTC.

The rearrangement uses TRBV3-1 (or the pseudogene TRBV3-2) and TRBJ1-5; D possibly corresponds to TRBD1 (5 bases). This CDR3 contains 16 residues. CDR1 is LGHDT, CDR2 YNNKEL, per germline (reference sequence). V shed 0 bases and J shed 1 base, with 10 bases lying between them. The CDR3 spells CASSQESAGSNQPQHF. In nucleotides, the CDR3 is TGTGCCAGCAGCCAAGAGTCGGCAGGGAGCAATCAGCCCCAGCATTTT.

The V and J genes are TRBV7-9 and TRBJ1-1, with D tentatively TRBD1 (5 bases). Between the trimmed V and J ends, which lost 7 bases and 4 bases, there was a span of 16 bases. Germline V lookup: CDR1 SEHNR, CDR2 FQNEAQ (reference sequence). The CDR3 loop spans 14 amino acids. The CDR3 reads CASTTQGYLTEAFF. As DNA, the CDR3 is TGTGCCAGCACCACCCAGGGATACCTCACTGAAGCTTTCTTT.

The chain combines TRBV19 with TRBJ1-5; D is ambiguous. Trimming pared 1 base from V and 0 bases from J, leaving 10 bases between. The CDR3 consists of 16 residues. The germline V gene encodes CDR1 LNHDA and CDR2 SQIVND (reference sequence). CDR3 nucleotides: TGTGCCAGTAGTATAGGGGCCGGGAATAGCAATCAGCCCCAGCATTTT. It yields the protein CASSIGAGNSNQPQHF. Looking up the rest from reference TRBV19 and TRBJ1-5 gives the full variable domain: DGGITQSPKYLFRKEGQNVTLSCEQNLNHDAMYWYRQDPGQGLRLIYYSQIVNDFQKGDIAEGYSVSREKKESFPLTVTSAQKNPTAFYLCASSIGAGNSNQPQHFGDGTRLSIL.

The chain couples TRBV27 to TRBJ1-1, with 12 positions matching TRBD1. Germline CDR1 is MNHEY and CDR2 is SMNVEV (reference sequence). The V and J ends lost 7 bases and 5 bases, in that order; junction bases with no gene match: 8. CDR3 length: 15 amino acids. The CDR3 sequence is CASKPGQGAGTEAFF. Written as DNA, the CDR3 is TGTGCCAGCAAGCCGGGACAGGGGGCGGGTACTGAAGCTTTCTTT.